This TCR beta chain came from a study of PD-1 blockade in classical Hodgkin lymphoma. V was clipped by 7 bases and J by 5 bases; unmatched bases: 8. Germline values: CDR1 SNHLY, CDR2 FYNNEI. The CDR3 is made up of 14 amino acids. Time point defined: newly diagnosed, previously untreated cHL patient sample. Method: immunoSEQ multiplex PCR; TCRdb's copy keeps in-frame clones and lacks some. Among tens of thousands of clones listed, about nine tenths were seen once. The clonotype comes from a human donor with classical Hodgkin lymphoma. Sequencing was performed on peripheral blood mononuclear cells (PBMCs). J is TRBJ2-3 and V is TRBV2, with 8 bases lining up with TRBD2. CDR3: CASTAGGTRDTQYF. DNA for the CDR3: TGTGCCAGCACCGCGGGGGGAACGAGAGATACGCAGTATTTT. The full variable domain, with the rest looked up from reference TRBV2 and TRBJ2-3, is EPEVTQTPSHQVTQMGQEVILRCVPISNHLYFYWYRQILGQKVEFLVSFYNNEISEKSEIFDDQFSVERPDGSNFTLKIRSTKLEDSAMYFCASTAGGTRDTQYFGPGTRLTVL.